This T cell receptor beta chain emerged from a study of cytomegalovirus exposure and HLA in healthy donors. Germline lookup yields CDR1 SGHRS and CDR2 YFSETQ. The CDR3 has 15 amino acids. The J segment lost 3 bases and the V segment lost 4 bases, leaving 3 bases of the junction unmatched. PCR was performed using 60 Vbeta and 13 Jbeta primers. Libraries were prepared by immunoSEQ multiplex PCR; TCRdb keeps only in-frame clonotypes and omits some of them. Of some 160,000 clones listed, around 79% are singletons. Comments on this clone: This sample includes further DNA sequences coding for the same CDR3.

J is TRBJ2-1 and V is TRBV5-1; 11 nucleotides line up with TRBD2. The sequencing sample was made of PBMCs. The TCR sequence derives from a woman aged 50 to 60 in good health and CMV-seronegative. DNA of the CDR3: TGCGCCAGCAGCCCCGGGACTAGCGGCTACAATGAGCAGTTCTTC. Translation: CASSPGTSGYNEQFF. The full variable domain, in which reference TRBV5-1 and TRBJ2-1 provide the parts outside the CDR3, is KAGVTQTPRYLIKTRGQQVTLSCSPISGHRSVSWYQQTPGQGLQFLFEYFSETQRNKGNFPGRFSGRQFSNSRSEMNVSTLELGDSALYLCASSPGTSGYNEQFFGPGTRLTVL.